A selection of T cell receptor beta chains follows, all from one sample in a study of cytomegalovirus exposure and HLA in healthy donors. Assay used: immunoSEQ multiplex PCR; TCRdb lists only in-frame clones, some missing. This repertoire includes under 95,000 clones. The sample taken for sequencing was PBMCs. These receptors came from a man between 18 and 35 years old in good health and CMV-seropositive. Both conserved end residues are part of each CDR3. Each record gives: V gene, J gene, CDR3 length, D gene, CDR3 protein, CDR3 DNA. D genes are given only for firm matches.

TRBV2	TRBJ1-6	15	-	CASSTRETQDSPLHF	TGTGCCAGCAGTACCCGGGAGACCCAGGATTCACCCCTCCACTTT
TRBV10-3	TRBJ2-7	15	TRBD1	CAISEWEGQGYEQYF	TGTGCCATCAGTGAATGGGAGGGACAGGGGTACGAGCAGTACTTC
TRBV5-6	TRBJ2-5	15	TRBD1	CASSSGQGRGETQYF	TGTGCCAGCAGCTCCGGACAGGGAAGAGGAGAGACCCAGTACTTC
TRBV7-9	TRBJ2-7	16	TRBD1	CASSFPRSGQPYEQYF	TGTGCCAGCAGTTTCCCACGATCGGGACAGCCCTACGAGCAGTACTTC
TRBV29-1	TRBJ1-1	13	-	CSVVWGGGLAAFF	TGCAGCGTTGTGTGGGGAGGTGGTCTGGCAGCTTTCTTT
TRBV28	TRBJ2-7	13	-	CASTEKGAYEQYF	TGTGCCAGCACGGAGAAAGGGGCTTACGAGCAGTACTTC
TRBV7-3	TRBJ2-3	15	TRBD2	CASSSKAGETDTQYF	TGTGCCAGCAGCTCAAAAGCGGGGGAGACAGATACGCAGTATTTT
TRBV4-1	TRBJ2-1	17	TRBD1	CASSSWPRDRVDNEQFF	TGCGCCAGCAGCTCTTGGCCCCGGGACAGGGTTGACAATGAGCAGTTCTTC
TRBV28	TRBJ2-5	19	-	CASSLKAFRSGPARETQYF	TGTGCCAGCAGTTTAAAGGCATTCCGCAGCGGCCCAGCTCGAGAGACCCAGTACTTC
TRBV7-9	TRBJ1-1	14	-	CASSLTGLGTEAFF	TGTGCCAGCAGCCTAACAGGGTTGGGTACTGAAGCTTTCTTT
TRBV27	TRBJ1-1	13	-	CASSYTGWPEAFF	TGTGCCAGCAGTTACACAGGGTGGCCTGAAGCTTTCTTT
TRBV9	TRBJ1-2	14	TRBD1	CASSPQGAQDGYTF	TGTGCCAGCAGCCCCCAGGGGGCTCAGGATGGCTACACCTTC
TRBV7-2	TRBJ1-1	18	TRBD1	CASSSLRRGRRMNSEAFF	TGTGCCAGCAGCTCCCTTAGGAGGGGGCGAAGGATGAACTCTGAAGCTTTCTTT
TRBV5-4	TRBJ2-7	16	TRBD2	CASSLAGGGGSYEQYF	TGTGCCAGCAGCTTGGCAGGCGGGGGGGGTTCCTACGAGCAGTACTTC
TRBV19	TRBJ1-2	15	TRBD1	CASRTTGKSNYGYTF	TGTGCCAGTAGAACGACAGGGAAGTCTAACTATGGCTACACCTTC
TRBV4-1	TRBJ2-2	13	-	CASSPPGTGELFF	TGCGCCAGCAGCCCACCGGGCACCGGGGAGCTGTTTTTT
TRBV2	TRBJ2-5	12	TRBD1	CARRQGEETQYF	TGTGCCAGGAGACAGGGGGAAGAGACCCAGTACTTC